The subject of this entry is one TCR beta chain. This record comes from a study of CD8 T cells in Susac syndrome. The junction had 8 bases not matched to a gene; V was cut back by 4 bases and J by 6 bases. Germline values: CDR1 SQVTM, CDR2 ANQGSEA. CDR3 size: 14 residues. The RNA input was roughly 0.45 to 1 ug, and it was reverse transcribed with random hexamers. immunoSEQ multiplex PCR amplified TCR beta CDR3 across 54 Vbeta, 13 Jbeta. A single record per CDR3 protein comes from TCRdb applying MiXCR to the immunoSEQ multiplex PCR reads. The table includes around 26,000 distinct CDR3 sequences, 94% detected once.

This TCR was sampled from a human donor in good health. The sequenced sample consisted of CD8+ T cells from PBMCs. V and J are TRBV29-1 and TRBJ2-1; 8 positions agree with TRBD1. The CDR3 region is CSVAQGVRGNEQFF. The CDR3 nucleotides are TGCAGCGTTGCACAGGGGGTGCGGGGCAATGAGCAGTTCTTC.